A single T cell receptor beta chain is shown here with its context. The antigen is undetermined. The source of the sample is a study of blood T cells in healthy people across ages. At the level of the study: Template switching recovered approximately one barcoded beta molecule for every two T cells. Study results and caveats: Possibly confounding the expanded clonotype changes was the fact that donor CMV status was unknown. Researchers report that TCR beta diversity correlated strongly with naive T cell percentage.

CDR3 length equals 15 residues. The germline gives CDR1 MNHEY, CDR2 SMNVEV (reference sequence). V was trimmed by 6 bases and J by 5 bases, leaving 19 bases between them. With a J-beta primer mix and a sample-barcoded 5' primer, a second PCR ran roughly 7 to 11 cycles. TCRdb reanalysed the 5' RACE reads using MiXCR and keeps one entry per CDR3 protein. Here the sample spans around 870,000 distinct CDR3 sequences, less than 35% being singletons. J is TRBJ1-1 and V is TRBV27; no clear D gene. Sequenced sample: blood. This receptor was identified in a woman older than 75 in good health. The CDR3 DNA follows: TGTGCCAGCAGCCCGGGCCCCCCAGAGGGTACTGAAGCTTTCTTT. This sequence encodes CASSPGPPEGTEAFF.